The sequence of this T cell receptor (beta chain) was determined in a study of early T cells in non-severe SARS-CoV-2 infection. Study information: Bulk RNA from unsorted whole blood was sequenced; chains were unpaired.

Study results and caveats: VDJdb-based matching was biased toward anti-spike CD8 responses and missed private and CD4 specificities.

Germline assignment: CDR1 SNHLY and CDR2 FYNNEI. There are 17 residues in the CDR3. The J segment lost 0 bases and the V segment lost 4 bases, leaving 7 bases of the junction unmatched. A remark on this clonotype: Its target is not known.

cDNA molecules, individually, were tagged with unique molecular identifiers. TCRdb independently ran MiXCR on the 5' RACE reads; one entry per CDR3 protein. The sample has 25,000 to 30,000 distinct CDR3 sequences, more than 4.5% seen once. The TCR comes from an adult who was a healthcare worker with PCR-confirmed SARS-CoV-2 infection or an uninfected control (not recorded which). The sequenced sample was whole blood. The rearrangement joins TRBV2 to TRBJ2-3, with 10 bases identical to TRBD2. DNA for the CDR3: TGTGCCAGCAGTGGGTTAGGTAGCGGGAGGAGCACAGATACGCAGTATTTT. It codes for CASSGLGSGRSTDTQYF.